Listed below are T cell receptor beta chains from one sample, sequenced in a study of shared clonotypes between healthy human individuals. Clones were read by immunoSEQ multiplex PCR, and TCRdb kept only the in-frame ones, dropping some. Of some 2,000,000 clones listed, around 96% were seen once; the top ten hold 0.9% to 1.4%. The material sequenced was naive CD8+ T cells sorted from blood. All receptors come from a man aged 18 to 29 in good health. CDR3s include the opening cysteine and the closing phenylalanine or tryptophan. Fields, in order: V gene, clone size, D gene, J gene, CDR3 DNA, CDR3 protein. D genes are given only for firm matches. Not every row has a clone size; where given, it reads once, few, many or a size class.

V gene: TRBV29-1
clone size: .
D gene: .
J gene: TRBJ1-5
CDR3 DNA: TGCAGCCCCGCCCCGACAGGTTGCCCTATAGAACCCCAGCATTTT
CDR3 protein: CSPAPTGCPIEPQHF

V gene: TRBV19
clone size: .
D gene: .
J gene: TRBJ2-7
CDR3 DNA: TGTGCCAGTAGTGTGGGCCTCCTCTACGAGCAGTACTTC
CDR3 protein: CASSVGLLYEQYF

V gene: TRBV7-2
clone size: .
D gene: .
J gene: TRBJ2-7
CDR3 DNA: TGTGCCAGCAGCTTAGAACCCTTTAACTACGAGCAGTACTTC
CDR3 protein: CASSLEPFNYEQYF

V gene: TRBV2
clone size: .
D gene: TRBD1
J gene: TRBJ1-1
CDR3 DNA: TGTGCCAGCAGAGATACGACAGGGGGCGCGGCTGAAGCTTTCTTT
CDR3 protein: CASRDTTGGAAEAFF

V gene: TRBV14
clone size: .
D gene: .
J gene: TRBJ2-1
CDR3 DNA: TGTGCCAGCAGCCAAGACGGGGCCCTGTACAATGAGCAGTTCTTC
CDR3 protein: CASSQDGALYNEQFF

V gene: TRBV27
clone size: .
D gene: TRBD1
J gene: TRBJ1-5
CDR3 DNA: TGTGCCAGCTCGGACAGGGGAAATCAGCCCCAGCATTTT
CDR3 protein: CASSDRGNQPQHF

V gene: TRBV27
clone size: .
D gene: .
J gene: TRBJ2-1
CDR3 DNA: TGTGCCAGCAGTTACGGGGGAGCGGAGCAGTTCTTC
CDR3 protein: CASSYGGAEQFF

V gene: TRBV7-8
clone size: once
D gene: TRBD1
J gene: TRBJ2-7
CDR3 DNA: TGTGCCAGCAGCGAGGACAGGGGGTCCTACGAGCAGTACTTC
CDR3 protein: CASSEDRGSYEQYF

V gene: TRBV5-6
clone size: .
D gene: .
J gene: TRBJ1-1
CDR3 DNA: TGTGCCAGCAGCTCCGGGCAAGACCCTTTAGCTTTCTTT
CDR3 protein: CASSSGQDPLAFF

V gene: TRBV4-1
clone size: once
D gene: TRBD2
J gene: TRBJ2-7
CDR3 DNA: TGCGCCAGCAGCCAAAGTCCTGGCGGGAGGGCAAACGAGCAGTACTTC
CDR3 protein: CASSQSPGGRANEQYF

V gene: TRBV2
clone size: .
D gene: .
J gene: TRBJ1-1
CDR3 DNA: TGTACCAGCAGTGAATTGGTTGTAAGGGGAGGTATGAACACTGAAGCTTTCTTT
CDR3 protein: CTSSELVVRGGMNTEAFF

V gene: TRBV18
clone size: few
D gene: .
J gene: TRBJ2-7
CDR3 DNA: TGTGCCAGCTCACCGGAAACAGGGACCTACGAGCAGTACTTC
CDR3 protein: CASSPETGTYEQYF

V gene: TRBV7-8
clone size: .
D gene: .
J gene: TRBJ2-7
CDR3 DNA: TGTGCCAGCAGCTTAGCCCCCTTTTCCTACGAGCAGTACTTC
CDR3 protein: CASSLAPFSYEQYF

V gene: TRBV27
clone size: .
D gene: .
J gene: TRBJ2-1
CDR3 DNA: TGTGCCAGCAGTCCTATCCCCCGGGGAGGTTACGATGAGCAGTTCTTC
CDR3 protein: CASSPIPRGGYDEQFF

V gene: TRBV18
clone size: .
D gene: .
J gene: TRBJ2-2
CDR3 DNA: TGTGCCAGCTCGCCAAACACCGGGGAGCTGTTTTTT
CDR3 protein: CASSPNTGELFF

V gene: TRBV27
clone size: once
D gene: TRBD1
J gene: TRBJ2-1
CDR3 DNA: TGTGCCAGCAGTATAACAGGGGGAATAGTTGACAATGAGCAGTTCTTC
CDR3 protein: CASSITGGIVDNEQFF

V gene: TRBV6-5
clone size: .
D gene: .
J gene: TRBJ2-7
CDR3 DNA: TGTGCCAGCAGTTACGCGCAGGAGCAGTACTTC
CDR3 protein: CASSYAQEQYF

V gene: TRBV14
clone size: .
D gene: .
J gene: TRBJ1-2
CDR3 DNA: TGTGCCAGCAGCCAGAGGGGAACTAACTATGGCTACACCTTC
CDR3 protein: CASSQRGTNYGYTF

V gene: TRBV4-1
clone size: .
D gene: .
J gene: TRBJ1-2
CDR3 DNA: TGCGCCAGCAGCCAAGATGGCCAGGACTATGGCTACACCTTC
CDR3 protein: CASSQDGQDYGYTF

V gene: TRBV9
clone size: .
D gene: .
J gene: TRBJ1-3
CDR3 DNA: TGTGCCAGCAGCGTAGCCCAGGGGGGAAACACCATATATTTT
CDR3 protein: CASSVAQGGNTIYF

V gene: TRBV2
clone size: .
D gene: .
J gene: TRBJ2-2
CDR3 DNA: TGTGCCAGCAGTGAAGCCGGGGGAGTGAGGGAGCTGTTTTTT
CDR3 protein: CASSEAGGVRELFF

V gene: TRBV9
clone size: once
D gene: .
J gene: TRBJ2-7
CDR3 DNA: TGTGCCAGCAGCGTAGAAAGGGAGGGGGGCCCCGAGCAGTACTTC
CDR3 protein: CASSVEREGGPEQYF

V gene: TRBV7-9
clone size: .
D gene: TRBD1
J gene: TRBJ2-7
CDR3 DNA: TGTGCCAGCAGCTTGGGACAGAACGAGCAGTACTTC
CDR3 protein: CASSLGQNEQYF

V gene: TRBV27
clone size: few
D gene: .
J gene: TRBJ2-7
CDR3 DNA: TGTGCCAGCAGTAGCTCCTACGAGCAGTACTTC
CDR3 protein: CASSSSYEQYF

V gene: TRBV27
clone size: .
D gene: TRBD1
J gene: TRBJ2-7
CDR3 DNA: TGTGCCAGCACCCCTACCGGGACAGGGGTCTACGAGCAGTACTTC
CDR3 protein: CASTPTGTGVYEQYF

V gene: TRBV9
clone size: .
D gene: .
J gene: TRBJ2-5
CDR3 DNA: TGTGCCAGCAGCCCCCGAGCGGAGCAGACCCAGTACTTC
CDR3 protein: CASSPRAEQTQYF

V gene: TRBV5-4
clone size: .
D gene: .
J gene: TRBJ1-1
CDR3 DNA: TGTGCCAGCAGCTTGTACAGCAACACTGAAGCTTTCTTT
CDR3 protein: CASSLYSNTEAFF

V gene: TRBV5-6
clone size: .
D gene: .
J gene: TRBJ2-3
CDR3 DNA: TGTGCCAGCAGCTTGACCGTCCTTAGCACAGATACGCAGTATTTT
CDR3 protein: CASSLTVLSTDTQYF

V gene: TRBV7-8
clone size: .
D gene: .
J gene: TRBJ2-2
CDR3 DNA: TGTGCCAGCAGCCCTCAACTCGGGGGTGCCGTCACCGGGGAGCTGTTTTTT
CDR3 protein: CASSPQLGGAVTGELFF

V gene: TRBV10-3
clone size: .
D gene: .
J gene: TRBJ1-1
CDR3 DNA: TGTGCCATCTCCGAGGACCCGAACACTGAAGCTTTCTTT
CDR3 protein: CAISEDPNTEAFF

V gene: TRBV7-6
clone size: .
D gene: TRBD2
J gene: TRBJ2-1
CDR3 DNA: TGTGCCAGCAGCTCTACCCCCGGGACTAGCGGATACAATGAGCAGTTCTTC
CDR3 protein: CASSSTPGTSGYNEQFF

V gene: TRBV19
clone size: .
D gene: .
J gene: TRBJ1-2
CDR3 DNA: TGTGCCAGTAGCGAACGTGAACAGAGTATTAACTATGGCTACACCTTC
CDR3 protein: CASSEREQSINYGYTF

V gene: TRBV27
clone size: .
D gene: TRBD1
J gene: TRBJ2-7
CDR3 DNA: TGTGCCAGCAGTTTACAAGGACAGGGGGCCTCCTACGAGCAGTACTTC
CDR3 protein: CASSLQGQGASYEQYF

V gene: TRBV28
clone size: .
D gene: .
J gene: TRBJ1-5
CDR3 DNA: TGTGCCAGCAGTGTCAGGGCGGGGAATCAGCCCCAGCATTTT
CDR3 protein: CASSVRAGNQPQHF

V gene: TRBV7-9
clone size: .
D gene: .
J gene: TRBJ2-3
CDR3 DNA: TGTGCCAGCAGCTTATCCCCCCGTCTCCTCCTCTCGGGAGATACGCAGTATTTT
CDR3 protein: CASSLSPRLLLSGDTQYF

V gene: TRBV13
clone size: .
D gene: .
J gene: TRBJ2-5
CDR3 DNA: TGTGCCAGCAGCTTAGCTGGGTCCCAAGAGACCCAGTACTTC
CDR3 protein: CASSLAGSQETQYF

V gene: TRBV27
clone size: .
D gene: .
J gene: TRBJ1-5
CDR3 DNA: TGTGCCAGCAGTTTCGCAGGTGGTAATCAGCCCCAGCATTTT
CDR3 protein: CASSFAGGNQPQHF